This TCR beta chain was sequenced during a study of glioma-infiltrating T cells after dendritic cell vaccination. Study-level information: Monocyte-derived dendritic cells, cultured approximately seven days with IL-4 and GM-CSF, were pulsed with autologous tumor lysate.

Trimming cost V 8 bases and J 8 bases; bases outside gene matches: 10. CDR1 and CDR2 (germline): LNHDA, SQIVND (reference sequence). The CDR3 loop spans 14 amino acids. Here immunoSEQ multiplex PCR was the method, and the copy in TCRdb shows in-frame clones only, minus some. The sample contains just under 85,000 clones, 80% to 90% of which appear only once. Sequencing used blood, obtained before dendritic cell vaccination. The TCR originated in a human donor with glioblastoma. The J gene is TRBJ1-4, the V gene TRBV19, with 8 bases matching TRBD1. DNA for the CDR3: TGTGCCAGTCAGAGGAGCAGGGGGCCCGAAAAACTGTTTTTT. The encoded protein is CASQRSRGPEKLFF.